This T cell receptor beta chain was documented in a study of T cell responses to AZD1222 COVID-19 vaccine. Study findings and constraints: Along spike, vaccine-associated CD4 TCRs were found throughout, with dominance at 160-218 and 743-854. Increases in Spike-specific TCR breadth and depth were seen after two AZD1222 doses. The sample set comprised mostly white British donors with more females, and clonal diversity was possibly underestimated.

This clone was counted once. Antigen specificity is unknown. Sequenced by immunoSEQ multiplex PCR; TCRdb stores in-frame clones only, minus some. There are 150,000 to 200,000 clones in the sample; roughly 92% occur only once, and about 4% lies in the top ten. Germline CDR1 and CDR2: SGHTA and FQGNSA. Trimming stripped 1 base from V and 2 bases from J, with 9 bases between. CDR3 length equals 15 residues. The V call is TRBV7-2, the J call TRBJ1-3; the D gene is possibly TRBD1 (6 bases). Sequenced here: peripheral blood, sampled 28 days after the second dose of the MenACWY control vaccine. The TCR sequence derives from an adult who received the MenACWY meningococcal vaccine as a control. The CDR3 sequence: CASSLDRVPGNTIYF. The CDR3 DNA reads TGTGCCAGCAGCTTAGACAGGGTTCCTGGAAACACCATATATTTT. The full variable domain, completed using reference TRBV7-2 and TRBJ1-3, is GAGVSQSPSNKVTEKGKDVELRCDPISGHTALYWYRQSLGQGLEFLIYFQGNSAPDKSGLPSDRFSAERTGGSVSTLTIQRTQQEDSAVYLCASSLDRVPGNTIYFGEGSWLTVV.